This section outlines one T cell receptor (beta chain) sequence together with its context. Its antigen remains undetermined. No qualities accompany the bases; no much larger clone lies one base away. The cohort consisted of hundreds of healthy bone marrow donors. Cohort members were all nominally healthy when sampled, although unrecorded immune exposures were likely present. The donor tested CMV seronegative and was one of the 352 seronegative cohort members. Every donor gave a peripheral blood sample, and the peripheral blood mononuclear cells from that sample were used for TCR beta sequencing. The Qiagen DNeasy Blood Extraction Kit was used to extract genomic DNA from the blood cell samples. This record belongs to a study of cytomegalovirus exposure and HLA in healthy donors (dated by TCRdb to between 2016 and 2019). Context from the whole study: In an earlier analysis of around 540 of the donors, 276 Gb of sequence data and approximately 100 million unique TCR beta sequences from 150 million to 200 million T cells were reported. A later analysis re-analyzed previously published TCR beta repertoires from 650 to 800 donors and added high-resolution HLA genotyping to study TCR occurrence patterns. In a later genetic analysis, genome-wide SNP genotypes for about three fifths of the 666 donors were used, and that subset was treated as a discovery cohort. The later analysis used no new phenotypic data to find candidate immune exposures, relying instead on TCR beta sequences and their occurrence across donors. In an earlier analysis of roughly 600 of the donors, high-throughput TCR beta sequencing was used to judge whether each TCR beta V gene segment behaved as functional or pseudogenic. Besides the first cohort of approximately 670 subjects, a separate validation cohort made up of around 120 different subjects was used. Because of strong linkage in the cohort, roughly 5 DR-DQ haplotypes were treated as single units for association and clustering. HLA typing covered class I and class II loci at four-digit resolution. The study aimed to test whether cataloging public T cell receptors could reveal signatures of past pathogen exposure. Using immunosequencing, the study profiled T cell repertoires from approximately 700 subjects and related those repertoires to cytomegalovirus serostatus. Donor age, sex, ethnicity and CMV serostatus were collected together with the repertoire data. Typing coverage differed by locus: A, B, C, DRB1 and DQB1 were typed in roughly 620-630 donors, DQA1 in 522, DPA1 in around 610, and DPB1 in 400 to 490. Of the 300 to 400 genotyped donors, roughly 85% fell in the genetic ancestry cluster associated with self-reported Caucasian donors. Across 398 genotyped donors of the cohort, an average of roughly 250,000 unique TCR beta nucleotide sequences per donor were sequenced, and 15% to 20% of those sequences were non-productive. High-throughput TCR immunosequencing, statistical association of individual TCRs with disease status, and machine learning were combined to predict cytomegalovirus infection status. Every repertoire in the discovery cohort had been generated on one and the same sequencing platform. Roughly 300 gigabases of sequencing data and 78 million or so unique TCR sequences were included in an early release covering under 650 HLA-typed donors. The paper's findings and limits, for the study overall: The classifier was reported to diagnose cytomegalovirus status with high specificity and sensitivity in both the original cohort and the validation cohort. The presence/absence analyses assumed that sequencing depth was roughly uniform across donors, and that assumption may not be true. A later analysis found that HLA-associated TCR beta chains were more clonally expanded and had lower generation probabilities than equally common non-associated chains. Because the 87-base-pair reads could not distinguish some IMGT-functional V segments, including TRBV6-2 and TRBV6-3, those segments were excluded. Specific HLA alleles were associated with 16,951 TCR beta sequences at a false discovery rate of 0.05 in a later analysis. Across donors, most TCR sequences were observed very rarely, whereas some public TCRs were present in many individuals. Linkage disequilibrium might explain the correlated functional status among segregating V segments, but an unknown experimental factor could not be excluded. This cohort had only TCR beta chains sequenced, and the lack of alpha or paired-chain data limited which features could be detected. In a later genetic analysis, fewer N-insertions in productive TCRs were reported among donors in an Asian-associated ancestry cluster than the roughly 700-donor mean. For the cohort, immune exposure information was limited to CMV serostatus. In a later analysis, most CMV-associated TCR beta chains were found to appear HLA-restricted, with HLA associations seemingly driven largely by CMV exposure. In a later genetic analysis, a missense DCLRE1C variant was associated with V-gene and J-gene trimming of TCR beta chains, and the association was replicated in an independent cohort. A group of highly shared sequence variants was considered likely to be a technical artifact of the sequencing pipeline. HLA typing was unavailable for some donors at each locus, so association tests used only the typed subset. A further reported finding was that TCR beta sequences accurately predicted the HLA-A and HLA-B alleles for most subjects in the first cohort. Strong co-occurrence of HLA alleles, especially DR and DQ, made assigning TCR associations to individual alleles difficult. According to the authors, the approach could potentially be generalized to other disease states and immunological phenotypes. In an earlier analysis of approximately 600 of the donors, most TCR beta V segments were observed in productive rearrangements about 90% or about 30% of the time, broadly matching IMGT annotations. In vitro tests confirmed that a few of the cytomegalovirus-associated TCR beta chains recognize cytomegalovirus antigens. The earlier analysis of approximately 540 of the donors excluded some 15 rarely observed V segments, including chromosome 9 orphons, because counts were too low. In a later analysis, the rate of TCR association differed among HLA loci, with DRB1 alleles having the most associated TCRs and HLA-C alleles having the fewest. The study listed 150 to 200 TCR beta chains as associated with cytomegalovirus. According to a later analysis, parvovirus B19, influenza, CMV and Epstein-Barr virus appeared linked to several top co-occurrence clusters.

V was cut back by 3 bases and J by 2 bases, leaving a gap of 13 bases between them. Sequences SGHTA (CDR1) and FQGTGA (CDR2) are obtained from the germline V gene. From its cysteine to its phenylalanine, the CDR3 spans 15 amino acids. The sequence is cut down to CDR3 DNA, 45 bases in frame from base 1. Library preparation employed the immunoSEQ multiplex PCR assay. The multiplex PCR relied on a mix of 60 forward primers for TCR Vbeta segments and 13 reverse primers for TCR Jbeta segments. The CDR3 region of rearranged TCR beta genes was amplified from genomic DNA with a multiplex PCR assay. Amplified TCR beta libraries were sequenced as 87-base-pair reads on the Illumina HiSeq System. Under the source paper's analysis protocol: Across the 670 or so repertoires, a later analysis counted 80 million or so unique TCR beta chains, some 11 million of which were shared by at least two donors. A nearest-neighbor algorithm error-corrected the raw reads and collapsed the reads into unique sequences, merging closely related sequences to remove PCR and sequencing errors. CDR3 sequences were aligned to IMGT reference sequences to assign V, D and J gene segments. For a sequence to be retained, a match of at least six nucleotides to both a V gene segment and a J gene segment was required. A rearrangement was called productive if the CDR3 had no stop codons and remained in frame with V and J, and every other rearrangement was called non-productive. CDR3 was defined by IMGT convention, running from the second conserved V-encoded cysteine to the conserved J-encoded phenylalanine. Sequences without an unambiguous match to a single V gene segment were excluded from the earlier analysis of several hundred of the donors. In an earlier analysis of some 590 of the donors, a V segment was called functional when productive rearrangements were above 56.7%, and segregating when the standard deviation between donors exceeded 5%. A statistical classification framework was built to diagnose cytomegalovirus status from the catalog of TCR beta chain sequences. V and J gene assignment, in a later analysis, came from comparing TCR nucleotide sequences with IMGT/GENE-DB human TR gene sequences. The TCRdist pipeline was used in a later analysis to assign CDR3 sequences and most-parsimonious VDJ recombination scenarios. In a later analysis, each TCR beta chain was defined by its CDR3 amino acid sequence together with its V-gene family, and reads lacking a unique V-gene family were excluded. In a later analysis, nearly 600 highly shared, low-generation-probability nucleotide sequences were removed to address suspected cross-contamination and a sequencing artifact. For each public chain, a later analysis derived a clonal expansion index from normalized ranks of inferred template counts within each repertoire. In a later analysis, generation probabilities were computed using a VDJ recombination model fitted to out-of-frame rearrangements, and the results were checked against IGoR. In a later analysis, TCR-TCR, TCR-HLA and TCR-CMV co-occurrence was scored with hypergeometric tests, and a repertoire-size bias correction was applied to TCR pairs. A later analysis estimated false discovery rates by permuting HLA or CMV assignments 20 times. In a later analysis, co-occurring TCRs were grouped using DBSCAN, with TCRdist sequence similarity added in when clustering inside HLA-allele-positive subsets. Repertoires with fewer than 30,000 or more than 120,000 public chains were left out of co-occurrence clustering, as were five repertoires with anomalous nucleotide sharing. The table comes from immuneACCESS by way of TCRdb, which keeps in-frame sequences with V and J called. Part of the clones is missing from these tables; in studies checked, under half for an unresolved V gene and the rest for unknown reasons. Clone size and V and J calls were adopted from that table, with D and trimming inferred from the DNA. This sample comprises 120,000 to 150,000 clones, roughly three quarters of them detected only once. The ten largest clones take up 4.5% to 6% of the sample.

Input material: PBMCs. This clonotype was obtained from a woman aged 45-60 years in good health and CMV-seronegative. The rearranged chain carries TRBV7-3 and TRBJ2-5; a tentative D match to TRBD2 spans 6 bases. The nucleotides read TGTGCCAGCAGCTTGGCAAGCGGGCTTCAAGAGACCCAGTACTTC. This sequence encodes CASSLASGLQETQYF.